These T cell receptor beta chains were read from a single sample in a study of cytomegalovirus exposure and HLA in healthy donors. Repertoires were generated with immunoSEQ multiplex PCR, while TCRdb's copy carries only in-frame clones and drops some. The sample has roughly 190,000 clones, approximately 84% seen once; the top ten hold about 3%. Sequenced material: PBMCs. The receptors stem from a female donor in good health and CMV-seronegative. The conserved cysteine and the conserved F or W are not part of the CDR3 here. Fields, in order: J gene, V gene, CDR3 protein.

>TRBJ2-1|TRBV29-1
SVEDLLVSEGAGEAYNEQF
>TRBJ1-3|TRBV4-1
ASSQGVASGNTIY
>TRBJ1-5|TRBV27
ASSFTDQPQH
>TRBJ2-1|TRBV25-1
ASWRGNEQL
>TRBJ2-4|TRBV27
ASIDSRGTKNIQY
>TRBJ1-2|TRBV2
ASSERDRGYT
>TRBJ1-4|TRBV18
ASSSGTQGEKLF
>TRBJ2-7|TRBV15
ATSSKRGTVYEQY
>-|TRBV7-9
ASSGNSGRPYVYEQY
>TRBJ2-7|TRBV25-1
ASSERSSGKHRQY
>TRBJ1-1|TRBV12-5
ASGLAGVVAEAF
>TRBJ2-1|TRBV29-1
SVEGQGAYEQF
>TRBJ2-1|TRBV7-2
ASSPQNEQF
>TRBJ1-1|TRBV7-9
ASKNTEAF
>TRBJ1-2|TRBV19
ASSSDRVEALSGGYT
>TRBJ2-7|TRBV2
ASSEAPPGPAYEQY